Below, 4 T cell receptor beta chains from the same sample are listed, as sequenced in a study of naive and memory T cell subsets. Two oligonucleotides, mixed equimolar, formed the beta constant-region primer covering TRBC1 and TRBC2. Four rounds of PCR amplified the ligated cDNA using nested alpha and beta constant-region primers plus SP2. TCRdb called the UMI-ligation and nested PCR reads again in MiXCR, with one record for every CDR3 protein. The sample carries about 8,000 distinct CDR3 sequences, less than 35% recorded once. Sequencing was performed on CD8+ TEMRA cells from blood. Subset indicated: effector memory re-expressing CD45RA, CD45RA+ CD27-. All receptors come from a human donor in good health.

This clonotype has a handful of counts. The gene calls are TRBV5-1 and TRBJ2-1; 8 bases match TRBD1. V trimming: 4 bases; J trimming: 5 bases; junction bases outside the gene matches: 5. The CDR3 runs to 14 residues. Germline values: CDR1 SGHRS, CDR2 YFSETQ. The CDR3 is CASSPDRANNEQFF. The CDR3 bases are TGCGCCAGCAGCCCGGACAGGGCTAACAATGAGCAGTTCTTC.

The chain joins TRBV14 to TRBJ2-7; unclear D gene. CDR3 length equals 13 residues. Germline V lookup: CDR1 SGHDN, CDR2 FVKESK. The germline V and J ends were trimmed by 1 base and 3 bases, with 7 bases remaining between them. CDR3 residues: CASSQGSYYEQYF. The CDR3 DNA reads TGTGCCAGCAGCCAAGGCTCATACTACGAGCAGTACTTC.

The rearrangement uses TRBV3-1 and TRBJ2-2; D is unclear. V was pared by 3 bases and J by 1 base, with 9 bases between. Germline V CDR1 and CDR2: LGHDT, YNNKEL (reference sequence). The CDR3 has 15 residues. CDR3 DNA sequence: TGTGCCAGCAGCCAGATTTCATTGAACACCGGGGAGCTGTTTTTT. Protein sequence: CASSQISLNTGELFF. The whole variable domain, filled in from reference TRBV3-1 and TRBJ2-2, reads DTAVSQTPKYLVTQMGNDKSIKCEQNLGHDTMYWYKQDSKKFLKIMFSYNNKELIINETVPNRFSPKSPDKAHLNLHINSLELGDSAVYFCASSQISLNTGELFFGEGSRLTVL.

V is TRBV6-1 and J is TRBJ1-1; the D gene is possibly TRBD1 (5 bases). This CDR3 has 11 amino acids. Trimming shortened V by 3 bases and J by 11 bases, and 10 bases separated the two germline ends. CDR1 MNHNS and CDR2 SASEGT come from the germline V gene. CDR3 sequence: CASSDPGPAFF. The CDR3 DNA follows: TGTGCCAGCAGTGACCCGGGACCCGCTTTCTTT.